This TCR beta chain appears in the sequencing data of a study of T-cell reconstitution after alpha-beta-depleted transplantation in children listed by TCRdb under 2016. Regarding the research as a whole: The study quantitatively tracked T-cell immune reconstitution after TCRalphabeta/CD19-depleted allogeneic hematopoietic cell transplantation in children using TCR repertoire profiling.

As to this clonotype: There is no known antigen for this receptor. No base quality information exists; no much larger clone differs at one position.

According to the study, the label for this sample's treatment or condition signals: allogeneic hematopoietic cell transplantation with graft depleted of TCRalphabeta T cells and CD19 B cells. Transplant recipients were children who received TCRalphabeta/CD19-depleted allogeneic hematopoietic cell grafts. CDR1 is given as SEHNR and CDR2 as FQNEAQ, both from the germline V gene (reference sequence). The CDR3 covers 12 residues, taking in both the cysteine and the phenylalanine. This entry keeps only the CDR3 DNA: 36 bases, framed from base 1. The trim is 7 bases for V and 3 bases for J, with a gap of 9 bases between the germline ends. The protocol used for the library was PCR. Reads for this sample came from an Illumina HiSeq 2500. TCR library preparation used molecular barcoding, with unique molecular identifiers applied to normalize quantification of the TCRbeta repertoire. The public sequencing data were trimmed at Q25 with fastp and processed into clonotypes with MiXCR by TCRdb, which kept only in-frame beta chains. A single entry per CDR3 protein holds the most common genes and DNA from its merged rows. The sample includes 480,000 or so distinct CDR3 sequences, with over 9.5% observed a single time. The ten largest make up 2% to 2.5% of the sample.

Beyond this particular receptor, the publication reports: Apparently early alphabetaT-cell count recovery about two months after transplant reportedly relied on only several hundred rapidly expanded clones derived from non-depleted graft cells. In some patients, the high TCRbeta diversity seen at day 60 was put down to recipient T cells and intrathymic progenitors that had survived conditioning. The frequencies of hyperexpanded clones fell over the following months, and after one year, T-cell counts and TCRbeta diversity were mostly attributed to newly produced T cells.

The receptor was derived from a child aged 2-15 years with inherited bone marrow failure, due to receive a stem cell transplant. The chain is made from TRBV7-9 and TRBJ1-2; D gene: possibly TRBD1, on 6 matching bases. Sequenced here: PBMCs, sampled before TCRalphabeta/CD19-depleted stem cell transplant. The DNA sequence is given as TGTGCCAGCACCGGACAGCACTATGGCTACACCTTC. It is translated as CASTGQHYGYTF.